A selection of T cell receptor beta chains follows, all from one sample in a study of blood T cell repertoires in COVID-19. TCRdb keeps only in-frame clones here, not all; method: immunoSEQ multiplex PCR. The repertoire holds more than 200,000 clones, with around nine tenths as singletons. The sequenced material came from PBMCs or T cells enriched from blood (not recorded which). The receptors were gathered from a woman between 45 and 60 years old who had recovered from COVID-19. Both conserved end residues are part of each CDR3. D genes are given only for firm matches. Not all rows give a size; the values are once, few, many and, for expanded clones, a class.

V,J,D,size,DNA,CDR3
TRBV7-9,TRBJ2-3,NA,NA,TGTGCCAGCAGCTTTACAGGTTACACAGATACGCAGTATTTT,CASSFTGYTDTQYF
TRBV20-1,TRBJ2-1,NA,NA,TGCGCGGCGGGTGAGGATGAGCAGTTCTTC,CAAGEDEQFF
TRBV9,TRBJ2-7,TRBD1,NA,TGTGCCAGCAGCGGGACTGGACAGGGGGCGATGTACTTC,CASSGTGQGAMYF
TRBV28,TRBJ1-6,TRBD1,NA,TGTGCCAGCAACAGGGGCGAGTTATATAATTCACCCCTCCACTTT,CASNRGELYNSPLHF
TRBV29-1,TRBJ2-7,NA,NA,TGCAGCGTTCTTATCTCCTACGAGCAGTACTTC,CSVLISYEQYF
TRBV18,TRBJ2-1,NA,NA,TGTGCCAGCTCACCACCCCGAGCATCCTACAATGAGCAGTTCTTC,CASSPPRASYNEQFF
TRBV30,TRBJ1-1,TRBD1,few,TGTGCCCAACAGGGGGTGACTGAAGCTTTCTTT,CAQQGVTEAFF
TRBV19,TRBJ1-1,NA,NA,TGTGCCAGTAGTAACTCAGGGAAGGTTGCAGCTTTCTTT,CASSNSGKVAAFF
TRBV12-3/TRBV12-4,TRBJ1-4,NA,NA,TGTGCCAGCAGTTCGGGACTGGTCCCCAATTTT,CASSSGLVPNF
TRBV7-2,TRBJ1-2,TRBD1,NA,TGTGCCAGCAGCCCAGGGACAGGGGGGGGCTCGGTCTATGGCTACACCTTC,CASSPGTGGGSVYGYTF
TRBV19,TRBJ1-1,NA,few,TGTGCCAGTAGTATAAAAACGGGGATCGGAGCTTTCTTT,CASSIKTGIGAFF
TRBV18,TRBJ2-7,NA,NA,TGTGCCAGCTCACGGGAGGCCGCCTCCTACGAGCAGTACTTC,CASSREAASYEQYF
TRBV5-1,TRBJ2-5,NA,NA,TGCGCCAGCAGCTACGGGATTAAAGAGACCCAGTACTTC,CASSYGIKETQYF
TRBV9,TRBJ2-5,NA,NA,TGTGCCAGCAGCGTAGGCAATAGCAGAGAGACCCAGTACTTC,CASSVGNSRETQYF
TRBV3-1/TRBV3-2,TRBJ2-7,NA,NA,TGTGCCAGCAGCCAAGAAGGGCGGGCCCTTACCTACGAGCAGTACTTC,CASSQEGRALTYEQYF
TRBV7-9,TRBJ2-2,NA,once,TGTGCCAGCAGTGGTCGGACAACCGGGGAGCTGTTTTTT,CASSGRTTGELFF
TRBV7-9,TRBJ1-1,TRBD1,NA,TGTGCCAGCAGCTCAAACAACAAAAGGACAGGGGTGAGGAACACTGAAGCTTTCTTT,CASSSNNKRTGVRNTEAFF
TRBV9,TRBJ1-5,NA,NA,TGTGCCAACGACGGACAGTTGCCGAGCAATCAGCCCCAGCATTTT,CANDGQLPSNQPQHF
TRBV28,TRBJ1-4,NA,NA,TGTGCCAGCAGTTCGCAACAGGGTGCTAATGAAAAACTGTTTTTT,CASSSQQGANEKLFF
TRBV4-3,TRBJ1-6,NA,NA,TGCGCCAGCAGCCAAGTTATGTCGGGTCCCCTCCACTTT,CASSQVMSGPLHF
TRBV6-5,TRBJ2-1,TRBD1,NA,TGTGCCAGCAGTTTCCGGACAGGCTCCTACAATGAGCAGTTCTTC,CASSFRTGSYNEQFF
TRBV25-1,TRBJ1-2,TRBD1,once,TGTGCCAGCAGTGGCCCGGGACAGGGGAACTATGGCTACACCTTC,CASSGPGQGNYGYTF
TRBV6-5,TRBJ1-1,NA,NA,TGTGCCAGCAGTTACTCGAAACACGCGAACACTGAAGCTTTCTTT,CASSYSKHANTEAFF
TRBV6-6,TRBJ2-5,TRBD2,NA,TGTGCCAGCAGTCCCAACGGACTAGCGGGGGTGAGTCCCCAAGAGACCCAGTACTTC,CASSPNGLAGVSPQETQYF
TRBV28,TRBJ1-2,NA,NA,TGTGCCAGCAGTTCACTGACAGTACCTAACTATGGCTACACCTTC,CASSSLTVPNYGYTF
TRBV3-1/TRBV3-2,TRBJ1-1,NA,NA,TGTGCCAGCAGCCAAGGCGGGGCATATATGAACACTGAAGCTTTCTTT,CASSQGGAYMNTEAFF
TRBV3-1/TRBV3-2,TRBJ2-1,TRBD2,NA,TGTGCCAGCAGCCCAGGGCGGACTAGCGGGGCTATAGAGTTCTTC,CASSPGRTSGAIEFF
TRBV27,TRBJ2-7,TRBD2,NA,TGTGCCAGCAGTTTATCAAATTCAAGGACTAGCGGGAGGGCGGAGGAGCAGTACTTC,CASSLSNSRTSGRAEEQYF
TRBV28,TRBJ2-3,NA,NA,TGTGCCAGCAGTTACGGACAGTCCACAGATACGCAGTATTTT,CASSYGQSTDTQYF
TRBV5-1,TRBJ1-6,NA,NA,TGCGCCAGCAGCCCGGGACAACATAATTCACCCCTCCACTTT,CASSPGQHNSPLHF
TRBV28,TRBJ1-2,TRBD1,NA,TGTGGGACAGGGGGCCTCTATGGCTACACCTTC,CGTGGLYGYTF